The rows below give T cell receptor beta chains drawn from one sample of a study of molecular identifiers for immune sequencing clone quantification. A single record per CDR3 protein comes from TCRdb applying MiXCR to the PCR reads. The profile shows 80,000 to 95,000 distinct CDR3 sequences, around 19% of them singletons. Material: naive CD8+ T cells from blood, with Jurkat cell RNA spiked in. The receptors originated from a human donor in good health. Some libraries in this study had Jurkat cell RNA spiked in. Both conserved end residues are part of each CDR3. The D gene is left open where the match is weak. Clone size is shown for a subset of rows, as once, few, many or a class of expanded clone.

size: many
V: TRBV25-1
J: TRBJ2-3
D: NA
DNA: TGTGCCAGCAGGGGATTCGACGATCACTTCACAGATACGCAGTATTTT
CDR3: CASRGFDDHFTDTQYF

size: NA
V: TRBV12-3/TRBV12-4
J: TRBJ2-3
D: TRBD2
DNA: TGTGCCAGCAGCGCTCTAGCGGAGGGCACAGATACGCAGTATTTT
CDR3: CASSALAEGTDTQYF

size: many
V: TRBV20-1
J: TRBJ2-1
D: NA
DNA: TGCAGTGCAGAGAAATTGGATCACTCGGGCAATGAGCAGTTCTTC
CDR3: CSAEKLDHSGNEQFF

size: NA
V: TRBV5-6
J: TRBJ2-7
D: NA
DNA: TGTGCCAGCGGCCCGACCGAGAACTCCTACGAGCAGTACTTC
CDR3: CASGPTENSYEQYF

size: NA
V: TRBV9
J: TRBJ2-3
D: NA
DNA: TGTGCCAGCAGCGGAGCGGTATCCACAGATACGCAGTATTTT
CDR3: CASSGAVSTDTQYF

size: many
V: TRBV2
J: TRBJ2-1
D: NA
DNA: TGTGCCAGCAGTGAAACGGCTCGTCCCTACCTCGAGGGTAATGAGCAGTTCTTC
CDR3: CASSETARPYLEGNEQFF

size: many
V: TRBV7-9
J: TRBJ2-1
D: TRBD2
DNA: TGTGCCAGCAGCCCATCTCCCTCTAGCGGGCTTTCCTACAATGAGCAGTTCTTC
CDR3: CASSPSPSSGLSYNEQFF

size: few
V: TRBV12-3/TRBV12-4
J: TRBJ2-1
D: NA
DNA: TGTGCCAGCAGTATAGTGGCAGAAAGCAATGAGCAGTTCTTC
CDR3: CASSIVAESNEQFF

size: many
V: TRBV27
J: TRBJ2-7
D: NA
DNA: TGTGCCAGCAGTCCCGGGACACTTGGCTACGAGCAGTACTTC
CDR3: CASSPGTLGYEQYF

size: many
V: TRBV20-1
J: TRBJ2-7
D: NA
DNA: TGCAGTGCCAGGGCCAGCTCCTACGAGCAGTACTTC
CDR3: CSARASSYEQYF

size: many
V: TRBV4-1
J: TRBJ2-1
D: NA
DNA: TGCGCCAGCAGCCAAGGGGTGTGGAATGAGCAGTTCTTC
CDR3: CASSQGVWNEQFF

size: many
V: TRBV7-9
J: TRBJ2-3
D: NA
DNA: TGTGCCAGCAGCTTTCTCCTAGATGCAGATACGCAGTATTTT
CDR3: CASSFLLDADTQYF

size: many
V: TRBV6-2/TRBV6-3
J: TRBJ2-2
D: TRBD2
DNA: TGTGCCAGCAGTTACACCGTGACTAGCGGGCCGAACACCGGGGAGCTGTTTTTT
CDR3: CASSYTVTSGPNTGELFF

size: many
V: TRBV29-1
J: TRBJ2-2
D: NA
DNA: TGCAGCGCGATCCTCCCGTCCGGGGAGCTGTTTTTT
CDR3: CSAILPSGELFF

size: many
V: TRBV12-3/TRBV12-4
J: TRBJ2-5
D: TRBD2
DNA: TGTGCCAGCAGGATACTCATAGCGGGGGGGCCGGAGACCCAGTACTTC
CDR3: CASRILIAGGPETQYF

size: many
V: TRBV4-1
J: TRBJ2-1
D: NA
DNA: TGCGCCAGCAGCCAGGACTACAATGAGCAGTTCTTC
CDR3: CASSQDYNEQFF

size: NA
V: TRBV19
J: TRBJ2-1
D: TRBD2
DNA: TGTGCCAGTCGGACCAGCGGGGGGGCTTACAATGAGCAGTTCTTC
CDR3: CASRTSGGAYNEQFF

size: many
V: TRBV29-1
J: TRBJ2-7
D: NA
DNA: TGCAGCGGGAGGTCGGGGAGCTCCTACGAGCAGTACTTC
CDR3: CSGRSGSSYEQYF

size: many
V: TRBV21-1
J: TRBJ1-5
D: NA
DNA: TGTGCCAGCAGCACCCACTACGGCAGGTGCCATCAGCCCCAGCATTTT
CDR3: CASSTHYGRCHQPQHF

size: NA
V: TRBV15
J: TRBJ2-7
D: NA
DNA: TGTGCCACCAGCAGAGCTAGGGGGGGTATGACCTACGAGCAGTACTTC
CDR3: CATSRARGGMTYEQYF